These T cell receptor beta chains were read from a single sample in a study of a mutant IDH1 vaccine in newly diagnosed glioma. The repertoire was sequenced with immunoSEQ multiplex PCR; TCRdb's copy has only in-frame clones and lacks some. The sample consists of 30,000 to 40,000 clones, roughly 75% of them appearing once. These receptors' antigens are unknown. Sequences were derived from PBMCs, sampled from a glioma patient whose treatment included an IDH1 peptide vaccine. The origin of the receptors is a man in his forties or fifties with glioma. Some clones in this sample may be carry-over from other donors' samples. CDR3s include the opening cysteine and the closing phenylalanine or tryptophan. A D gene is named only where the DNA matches it firmly. Some rows have no size entry. The others give once, few or many, or a class for an expanded clone.

j_gene	len	v_gene	abundance	d_gene	CDR3aa	CDR3nt
TRBJ1-2	16	TRBV15	NA	TRBD1	CATSRDRGEGAGGYTF	TGTGCCACCAGCAGAGATCGGGGAGAGGGGGCAGGCGGCTACACCTTC
TRBJ2-4	12	TRBV2	NA	NA	CASTIAKNIQYF	TGTGCCAGCACTATAGCCAAAAACATTCAGTACTTC
TRBJ1-4	15	TRBV5-6	few	TRBD1	CASTSQEGAQEKLFF	TGTGCCAGCACCTCCCAGGAGGGGGCACAAGAAAAACTGTTTTTT
TRBJ1-2	13	TRBV2	NA	NA	CASSARMEMGYTF	TGTGCCAGCAGTGCTCGAATGGAGATGGGCTACACCTTC
TRBJ2-3	16	TRBV7-9	NA	TRBD2	CASSYGLAGITDTQYF	TGTGCCAGCAGTTACGGACTAGCGGGGATAACAGATACGCAGTATTTT
TRBJ2-7	15	TRBV7-8	NA	TRBD2	CASSFGLAGGPEQYF	TGTGCCAGCAGCTTCGGACTAGCGGGGGGTCCCGAGCAGTACTTC
TRBJ1-4	13	TRBV5-6	NA	NA	CASSQQPDEKLFF	TGTGCCAGCAGCCAACAGCCAGATGAAAAACTGTTTTTT
TRBJ2-2	16	TRBV5-1	NA	TRBD2	CASSLRAGGNTGELFF	TGCGCCAGCAGCTTGAGAGCGGGGGGGAACACCGGGGAGCTGTTTTTT
TRBJ2-7	13	TRBV5-6	NA	NA	CASSDGEIYEQYF	TGTGCCAGCAGCGACGGAGAGATTTACGAGCAGTACTTC
TRBJ1-1	13	TRBV5-1	NA	NA	CASSLWANTEAFF	TGCGCCAGCAGCTTGTGGGCGAACACTGAAGCTTTCTTT
TRBJ1-3	13	TRBV6-1	NA	NA	CASTGSSGNTIYF	TGTGCCAGCACAGGGAGCTCTGGAAACACCATATATTTT
TRBJ2-7	15	TRBV28	NA	NA	CASSFYREARYEQYF	TGTGCCAGCAGTTTCTACAGGGAAGCCCGCTACGAGCAGTACTTC
TRBJ1-6	16	TRBV6-1	NA	NA	CASSEMGLIYNSPLHF	TGTGCCAGCAGTGAGATGGGTCTGATCTATAATTCACCCCTCCACTTT
TRBJ1-1	13	TRBV10-3	NA	TRBD1	CATTDGTGAKAFF	TGTGCCACCACTGATGGGACAGGGGCTAAAGCTTTCTTT
TRBJ1-2	13	TRBV29-1	NA	NA	CSVPSTGMDGYTF	TGCAGCGTTCCCTCTACAGGGATGGATGGCTACACCTTC
TRBJ1-2	15	TRBV19	NA	TRBD1	CASTLLGGADYGYTF	TGTGCCAGTACTCTGCTAGGGGGCGCGGACTATGGCTACACCTTC
TRBJ2-2	15	TRBV2	once	NA	CASVGWALNTGELFF	TGTGCCAGCGTCGGGTGGGCCTTGAACACCGGGGAGCTGTTTTTT
TRBJ1-1	13	TRBV6-1	NA	NA	CASSEEGLAEAFF	TGTGCCAGCAGTGAAGAAGGGTTGGCTGAAGCTTTCTTT
TRBJ2-7	16	TRBV2	NA	TRBD2	CASGLNPGGGSHEQYF	TGTGCCAGCGGGTTGAACCCGGGCGGGGGGTCCCACGAGCAGTACTTC
TRBJ1-1	13	TRBV6-6	NA	NA	CASSTTVNTEAFF	TGTGCCAGCAGCACGACAGTGAACACTGAAGCTTTCTTT
TRBJ2-3	13	TRBV29-1	NA	NA	CSVIKDSADTQYF	TGCAGCGTAATTAAGGACTCCGCCGATACGCAGTATTTT
TRBJ2-7	15	TRBV5-4	NA	NA	CASSLGVGSSYEQYF	TGTGCCAGCAGCTTGGGGGTAGGGAGCTCCTACGAGCAGTACTTC
TRBJ1-5	14	TRBV5-4	NA	NA	CASSSEQGGQPQHF	TGTGCCAGCAGCTCGGAACAGGGTGGTCAGCCCCAGCATTTT
TRBJ1-1	12	TRBV6-5	NA	NA	CASSYRGASAFF	TGTGCCAGCAGTTACAGGGGAGCGTCGGCTTTCTTT
TRBJ2-7	14	TRBV7-4	NA	NA	CASSCRDDSYEQYF	TGTGCCAGCAGCTGCCGGGATGACTCCTACGAGCAGTACTTC
TRBJ1-5	15	TRBV7-2	NA	TRBD1	CASSRDRGGNQPQHF	TGTGCCAGCAGCCGCGACAGGGGCGGCAATCAGCCCCAGCATTTT
TRBJ2-3	14	TRBV5-1	NA	NA	CASSLVRFTDTQYF	TGCGCCAGCAGCTTGGTTAGGTTCACAGATACGCAGTATTTT
TRBJ2-3	16	TRBV5-1	NA	TRBD1	CASSPEGQGGTDTQYF	TGCGCCAGCAGCCCCGAAGGACAGGGTGGGACAGATACGCAGTATTTT
TRBJ1-1	13	TRBV7-2	NA	TRBD1	CASSLGQGAMSFF	TGTGCCAGCAGCTTAGGACAGGGGGCAATGTCCTTCTTT
TRBJ1-2	14	TRBV5-4	NA	NA	CASSLAGDFYGYTF	TGTGCCAGCAGCTTGGCCGGAGATTTCTATGGCTACACCTTC
TRBJ2-3	16	TRBV7-9	NA	TRBD1	CASSSGLQGWTDTQYF	TGTGCCAGCAGCTCTGGATTACAGGGGTGGACAGATACGCAGTATTTT
TRBJ2-3	16	TRBV4-3	NA	NA	CASSQDTGASSDTQYF	TGCGCCAGCAGCCAAGATACGGGGGCCAGCTCAGATACGCAGTATTTT
TRBJ1-2	12	TRBV28	NA	NA	CASRLAAYGYTF	TGTGCCAGCCGGTTGGCGGCCTATGGCTACACCTTC
TRBJ1-6	14	TRBV30	NA	TRBD1	CAWSGDRGGSPLHF	TGTGCCTGGAGTGGGGACAGGGGCGGTTCACCCCTCCACTTT
TRBJ2-7	14	TRBV19	NA	TRBD1	CASQETGGSYEQYF	TGTGCCAGTCAGGAAACAGGGGGGTCCTACGAGCAGTACTTC
TRBJ1-5	12	TRBV6-6	once	NA	CASSYGEQPQHF	TGTGCCAGCAGTTACGGTGAACAGCCCCAGCATTTT
TRBJ1-2	13	TRBV27	NA	NA	CASSLGGNYGYTF	TGTGCCAGCAGTTTGGGAGGAAACTATGGCTACACCTTC
TRBJ2-7	13	TRBV25-1	NA	NA	CASGFRGENEQYF	TGTGCCAGCGGATTTAGGGGGGAGAACGAGCAGTACTTC
TRBJ1-6	13	TRBV11-2	NA	NA	CASSYSMISPLHF	TGTGCCAGCAGCTACTCCATGATTTCACCCCTCCACTTT
TRBJ2-7	17	TRBV10-3	NA	TRBD2	CAISQIGSGGYSYEQYF	TGTGCCATCAGTCAGATCGGTAGCGGGGGATATTCCTACGAGCAGTACTTC
TRBJ2-3	14	TRBV28	NA	TRBD1	CASKTGGLTDTQYF	TGTGCCAGCAAAACAGGGGGCCTCACAGATACGCAGTATTTT
TRBJ1-1	14	TRBV5-1	few	NA	CASSAPGRDTEAFF	TGCGCCAGCAGCGCCCCGGGGAGGGATACTGAAGCTTTCTTT
TRBJ2-7	15	TRBV5-4	NA	TRBD1	CASSWEGTGSYEQYF	TGTGCCAGCAGCTGGGAGGGGACAGGGAGCTACGAGCAGTACTTC
TRBJ2-1	14	TRBV5-1	NA	TRBD2	CASSLTGGPNEQFF	TGCGCCAGCAGCTTGACGGGGGGGCCCAATGAGCAGTTCTTC
TRBJ2-7	14	TRBV27	once	NA	CASSPGTGPYEQYF	TGTGCCAGCAGTCCAGGGACGGGACCCTACGAGCAGTACTTC
TRBJ1-1	11	TRBV20-1	NA	NA	CSSGTDTEAFF	TGCAGTTCAGGGACGGACACTGAAGCTTTCTTT
TRBJ2-2	16	TRBV5-1	once	NA	CASSLGVRPNTGELFF	TGCGCCAGCAGCTTGGGCGTCAGACCGAACACCGGGGAGCTGTTTTTT
TRBJ2-7	15	TRBV6-5	NA	NA	CASRDSRNLGYGQYF	TGTGCCAGCAGGGACAGTAGGAACCTCGGCTACGGGCAGTACTTC